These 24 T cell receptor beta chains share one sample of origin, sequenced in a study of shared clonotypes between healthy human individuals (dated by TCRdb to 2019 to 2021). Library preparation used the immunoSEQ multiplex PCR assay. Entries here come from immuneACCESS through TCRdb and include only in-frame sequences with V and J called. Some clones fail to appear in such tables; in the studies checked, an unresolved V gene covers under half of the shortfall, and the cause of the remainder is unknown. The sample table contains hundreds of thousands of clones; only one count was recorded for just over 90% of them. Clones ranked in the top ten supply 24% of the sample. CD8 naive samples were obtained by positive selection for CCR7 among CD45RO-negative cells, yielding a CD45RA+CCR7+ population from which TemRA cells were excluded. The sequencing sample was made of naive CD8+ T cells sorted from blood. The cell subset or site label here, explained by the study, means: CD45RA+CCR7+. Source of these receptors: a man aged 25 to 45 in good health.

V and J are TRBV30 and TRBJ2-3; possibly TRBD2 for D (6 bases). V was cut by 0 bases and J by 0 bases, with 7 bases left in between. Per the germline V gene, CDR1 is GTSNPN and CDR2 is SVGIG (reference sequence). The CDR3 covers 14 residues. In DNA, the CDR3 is TGTGCCTGGAGTGTGGCGGGGAGCACAGATACGCAGTATTTT. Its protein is CAWSVAGSTDTQYF.

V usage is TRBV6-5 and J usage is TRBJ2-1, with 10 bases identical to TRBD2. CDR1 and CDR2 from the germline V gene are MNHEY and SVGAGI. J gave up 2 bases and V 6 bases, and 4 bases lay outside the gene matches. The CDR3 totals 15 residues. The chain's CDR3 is CASSTTSGAYNEQFF. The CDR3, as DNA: TGTGCCAGCAGCACCACTAGCGGGGCCTACAATGAGCAGTTCTTC.

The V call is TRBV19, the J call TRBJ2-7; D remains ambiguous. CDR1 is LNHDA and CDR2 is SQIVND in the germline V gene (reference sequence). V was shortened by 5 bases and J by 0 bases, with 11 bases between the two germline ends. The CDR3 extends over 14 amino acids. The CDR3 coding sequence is TGTGCCAGTAGTCTCACCTCGAGCTCCTACGAGCAGTACTTC. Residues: CASSLTSSSYEQYF.

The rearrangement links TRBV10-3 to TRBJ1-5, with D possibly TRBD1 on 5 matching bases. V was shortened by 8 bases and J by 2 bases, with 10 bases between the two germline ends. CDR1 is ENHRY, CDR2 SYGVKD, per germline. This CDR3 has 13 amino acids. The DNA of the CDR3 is TGTGCCATCGGTGGGGGAGGCAATCAGCCCCAGCATTTT. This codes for CAIGGGGNQPQHF.

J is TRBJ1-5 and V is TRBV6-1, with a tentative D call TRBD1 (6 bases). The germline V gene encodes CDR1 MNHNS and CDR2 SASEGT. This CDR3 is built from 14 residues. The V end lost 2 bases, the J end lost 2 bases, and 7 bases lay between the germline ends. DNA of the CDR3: TGTGCCAGCAGTGAACCAGGGGGCAATCAGCCCCAGCATTTT. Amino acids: CASSEPGGNQPQHF.

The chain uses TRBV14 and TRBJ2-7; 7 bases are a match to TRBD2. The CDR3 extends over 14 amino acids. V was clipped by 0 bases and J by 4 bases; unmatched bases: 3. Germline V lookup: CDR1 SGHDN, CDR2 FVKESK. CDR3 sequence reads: CASSQDWEGYEQYF. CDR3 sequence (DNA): TGTGCCAGCAGCCAAGATTGGGAGGGTTACGAGCAGTACTTC.

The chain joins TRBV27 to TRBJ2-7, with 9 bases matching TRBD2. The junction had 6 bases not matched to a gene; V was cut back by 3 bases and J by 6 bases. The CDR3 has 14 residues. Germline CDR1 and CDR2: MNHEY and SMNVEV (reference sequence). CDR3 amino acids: CASSFALAGSEQYF. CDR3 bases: TGTGCCAGCAGTTTCGCCCTAGCGGGATCCGAGCAGTACTTC.

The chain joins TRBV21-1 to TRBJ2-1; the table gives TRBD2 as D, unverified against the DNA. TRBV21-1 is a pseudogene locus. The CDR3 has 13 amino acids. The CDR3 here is CARRTGSYNEQFF. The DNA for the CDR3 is TGTGCCAGAAGGACGGGGAGCTACAATGAGCAGTTCTTC.

CDR3 sequence reads: CASSPLGGQGICEQYF. The CDR3 DNA sequence: TGTGCCAGCAGCCCCCTAGGAGGACAGGGGATTTGCGAGCAGTACTTC. V gene TRBV7-9 combines with J gene TRBJ2-7; TRBD1 matches 9 bases. J lost 6 bases, V lost 5 bases, and 14 bases had no gene match. Germline V gene sequence: CDR1 SEHNR, CDR2 FQNEAQ (reference sequence). The CDR3 is 16 amino acids.

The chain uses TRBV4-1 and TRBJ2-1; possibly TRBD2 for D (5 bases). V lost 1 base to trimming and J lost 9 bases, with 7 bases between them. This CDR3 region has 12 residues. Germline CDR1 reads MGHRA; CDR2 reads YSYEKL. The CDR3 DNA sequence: TGCGCCAGCAGCCAAGGGCGGGCTGAGCAGTTCTTC. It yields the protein CASSQGRAEQFF.

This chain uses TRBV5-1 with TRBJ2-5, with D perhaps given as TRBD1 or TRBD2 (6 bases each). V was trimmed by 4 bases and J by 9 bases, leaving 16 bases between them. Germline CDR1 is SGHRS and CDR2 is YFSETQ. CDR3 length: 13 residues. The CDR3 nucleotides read TGCGCCAGCAGCGAAGGGGGGACGAGGGCCCAGTACTTC. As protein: CASSEGGTRAQYF.

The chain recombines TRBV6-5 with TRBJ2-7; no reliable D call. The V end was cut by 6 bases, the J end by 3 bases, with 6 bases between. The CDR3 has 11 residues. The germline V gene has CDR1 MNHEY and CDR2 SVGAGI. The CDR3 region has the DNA TGTGCCAGCAGAAATGACTACGAGCAGTACTTC. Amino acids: CASRNDYEQYF.

In DNA form, the CDR3 reads TGTGCCAGCAGTTACTACGGGAGCAACCTAGAGACCCAGTACTTC. It encodes CASSYYGSNLETQYF. The chain joins TRBV6-5 to TRBJ2-5, with D possibly being TRBD2 (6 bases). The germline V gene encodes CDR1 MNHEY and CDR2 SVGAGI. This CDR3 spans 15 amino acids. V was trimmed by 1 base and J by 4 bases, leaving 13 bases between them.

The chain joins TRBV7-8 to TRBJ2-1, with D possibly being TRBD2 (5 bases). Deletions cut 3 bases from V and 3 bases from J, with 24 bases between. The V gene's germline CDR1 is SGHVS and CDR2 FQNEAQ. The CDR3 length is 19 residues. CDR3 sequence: CASSFRWESAIGVYNEQFF. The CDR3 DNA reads TGTGCCAGCAGCTTTAGGTGGGAGAGTGCGATTGGGGTCTACAATGAGCAGTTCTTC.

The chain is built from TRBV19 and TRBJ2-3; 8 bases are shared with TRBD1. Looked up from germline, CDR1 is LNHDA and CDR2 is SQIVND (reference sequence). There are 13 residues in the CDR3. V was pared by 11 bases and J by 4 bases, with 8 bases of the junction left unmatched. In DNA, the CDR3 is TGTGCCGGAGGGACAGGAGGTCCAGATACGCAGTATTTT. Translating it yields CAGGTGGPDTQYF.

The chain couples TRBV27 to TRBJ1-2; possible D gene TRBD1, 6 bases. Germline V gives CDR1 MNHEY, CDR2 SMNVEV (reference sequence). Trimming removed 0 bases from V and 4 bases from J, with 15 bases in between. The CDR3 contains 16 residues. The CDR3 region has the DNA TGTGCCAGCAGTTTATCACCAGGGGTGGTCGGCTATGGCTACACCTTC. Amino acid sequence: CASSLSPGVVGYGYTF.

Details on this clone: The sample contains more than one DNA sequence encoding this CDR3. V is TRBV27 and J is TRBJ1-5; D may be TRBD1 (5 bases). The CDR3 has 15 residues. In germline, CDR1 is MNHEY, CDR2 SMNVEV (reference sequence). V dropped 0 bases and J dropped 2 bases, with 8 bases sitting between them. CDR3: CASSLSSGGNQPQHF. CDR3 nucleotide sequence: TGTGCCAGCAGTTTATCCTCGGGGGGCAATCAGCCCCAGCATTTT.

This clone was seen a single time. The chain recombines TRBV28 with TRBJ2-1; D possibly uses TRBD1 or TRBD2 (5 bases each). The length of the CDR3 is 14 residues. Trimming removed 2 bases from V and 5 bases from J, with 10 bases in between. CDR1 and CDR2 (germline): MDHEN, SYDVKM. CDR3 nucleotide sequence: TGTGCCAGCAGTTTACCGGGGACGGACAATGAGCAGTTCTTC. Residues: CASSLPGTDNEQFF.

CDR3 loop: CASSLEARAADTQYF. CDR3 DNA sequence: TGCGCCAGCAGCTTGGAAGCGAGGGCCGCAGATACGCAGTATTTT. The J gene is TRBJ2-3, the V gene TRBV5-1; weak D call: TRBD2 (5 bases). V was trimmed by 0 bases and J by 4 bases, leaving 12 bases between them. The CDR3 runs 15 residues. Germline V gives CDR1 SGHRS, CDR2 YFSETQ. Drawing the rest from reference TRBV5-1 and TRBJ2-3, the complete variable domain is KAGVTQTPRYLIKTRGQQVTLSCSPISGHRSVSWYQQTPGQGLQFLFEYFSETQRNKGNFPGRFSGRQFSNSRSEMNVSTLELGDSALYLCASSLEARAADTQYFGPGTRLTVL.

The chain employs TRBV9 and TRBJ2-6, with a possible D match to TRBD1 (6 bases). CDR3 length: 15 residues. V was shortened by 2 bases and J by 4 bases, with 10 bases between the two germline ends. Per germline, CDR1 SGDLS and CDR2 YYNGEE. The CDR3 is CASSVSGAGANVLTF. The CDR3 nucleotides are TGTGCCAGCAGCGTGTCAGGGGCGGGGGCCAACGTCCTGACTTTC. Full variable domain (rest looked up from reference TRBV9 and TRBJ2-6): DSGVTQTPKHLITATGQRVTLRCSPRSGDLSVYWYQQSLDQGLQFLIQYYNGEERAKGNILERFSAQQFPDLHSELNLSSLELGDSALYFCASSVSGAGANVLTFGAGSRLTVL.

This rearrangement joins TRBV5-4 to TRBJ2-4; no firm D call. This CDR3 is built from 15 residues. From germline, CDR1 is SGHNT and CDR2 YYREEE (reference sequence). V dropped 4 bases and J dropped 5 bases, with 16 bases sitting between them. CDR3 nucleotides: TGTGCCAGCAGCCGAGACAACGCAGATCAAAACATTCAGTACTTC. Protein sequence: CASSRDNADQNIQYF.

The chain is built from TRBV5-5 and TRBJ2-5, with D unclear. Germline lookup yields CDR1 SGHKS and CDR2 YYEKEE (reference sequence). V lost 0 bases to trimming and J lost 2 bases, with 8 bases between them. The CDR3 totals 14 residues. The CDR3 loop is CASSLDNGQETQYF. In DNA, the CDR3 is TGTGCCAGCAGCTTGGACAACGGTCAAGAGACCCAGTACTTC.

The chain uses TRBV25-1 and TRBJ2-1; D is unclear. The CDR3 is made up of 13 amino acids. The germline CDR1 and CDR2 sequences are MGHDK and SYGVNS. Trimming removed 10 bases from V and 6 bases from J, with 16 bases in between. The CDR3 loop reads CATLGTTPNEQFF. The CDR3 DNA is TGTGCCACCCTAGGCACCACACCCAATGAGCAGTTCTTC. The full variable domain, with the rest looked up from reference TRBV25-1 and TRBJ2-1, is EADIYQTPRYLVIGTGKKITLECSQTMGHDKMYWYQQDPGMELHLIHYSYGVNSTEKGDLSSESTVSRIRTEHFPLTLESARPSHTSQYLCATLGTTPNEQFFGPGTRLTVL.

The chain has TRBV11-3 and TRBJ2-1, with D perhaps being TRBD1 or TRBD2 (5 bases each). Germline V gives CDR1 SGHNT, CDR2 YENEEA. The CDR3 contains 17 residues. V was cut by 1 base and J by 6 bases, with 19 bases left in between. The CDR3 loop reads CASSLVGAGKELNEQFF. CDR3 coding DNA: TGTGCCAGCAGCTTAGTCGGGGCCGGGAAAGAACTCAATGAGCAGTTCTTC.